The 3 T cell receptor beta chains reported below all come from one sample, sequenced in a study of identical twins. TCRdb passed the 5' RACE reads through MiXCR, listing each CDR3 protein once. The sample shows 350,000 to 500,000 distinct CDR3 sequences, 18% of them seen only once. The specimen sequenced was naive T cells sorted from blood. The receptors shown here come from a man aged 45-65 years in good health.

Many counts were recorded for this clonotype. This chain links TRBV11-3 with TRBJ2-2; tentatively, D is TRBD2 (5 bases). The CDR3 contains 14 residues. Germline values: CDR1 SGHNT, CDR2 YENEEA. Trimming pared 0 bases from V and 3 bases from J, leaving 5 bases between. The CDR3 nucleotides are TGTGCCAGCAGCTTAGAGAGGGACACCGGGGAGCTGTTTTTT. Its translation is CASSLERDTGELFF.

This clonotype turned up a few times. This chain uses TRBV6-2 or TRBV6-3 with TRBJ2-2; D call uncertain. This CDR3 spans 16 amino acids. Looked up from germline, CDR1 is MNHEY and CDR2 is SVGEGT. The V end lost 5 bases, the J end lost 0 bases, and 13 bases lay between the germline ends. CDR3 loop: CASSPKRTANTGELFF. Written as DNA, the CDR3 is TGTGCCAGCAGTCCGAAGAGGACGGCGAACACCGGGGAGCTGTTTTTT.

This clonotype came up many times. The J gene is TRBJ2-3, the V gene TRBV29-1; D unclear. Per the germline V gene, CDR1 is SQVTM and CDR2 is ANQGSEA. V was cut by 5 bases and J by 4 bases, with 7 bases left in between. This CDR3 region has 11 residues. The CDR3 here is CSVFGADTQYF. Here the CDR3 DNA reads TGCAGCGTTTTTGGCGCAGATACGCAGTATTTT.